This entry concerns a single T cell receptor (beta chain). This sample is drawn from a study of OX40 agonist ivuxolimab in advanced cancers. Study as a whole: Patients received ivuxolimab, an intravenous treatment, every 2 weeks at 0.01 to 10 mg/kg. At roughly 80% male, the cohort had a mean age of 60 years, ranging from 23 to 79.

The table came from immunoSEQ multiplex PCR; TCRdb's copy has only in-frame clones and leaves some out. The table has just under 95,000 clones, about nine tenths seen once. Sampled blood was obtained at baseline, cycle 4 day 1, and cycle 7 day 1. The V gene's germline CDR1 is SGHAT and CDR2 FQNNGV. V was trimmed by 1 base and J by 4 bases, leaving 16 bases between them. CDR3 length equals 16 residues. Sequenced material: CD4+ or CD8+ T cells sorted from blood, taken in a trial of the OX40 agonist ivuxolimab. The chain employs TRBV11-2 and TRBJ1-2, with TRBD1 as a possible D gene (6 bases). The receptor was isolated from an adult with an advanced solid tumor such as melanoma, head and neck, liver or kidney cancer. CDR3 DNA sequence: TGTGCCAGCAGCTTAGTTGGTGGACAGCGAGTCTATGGCTACACCTTC. Residues: CASSLVGGQRVYGYTF. The full variable domain, with the rest looked up from reference TRBV11-2 and TRBJ1-2, is EAGVAQSPRYKIIEKRQSVAFWCNPISGHATLYWYQQILGQGPKLLIQFQNNGVVDDSQLPKDRFSAERLKGVDSTLKIQPAKLEDSAVYLCASSLVGGQRVYGYTFGSGTRLTVV.